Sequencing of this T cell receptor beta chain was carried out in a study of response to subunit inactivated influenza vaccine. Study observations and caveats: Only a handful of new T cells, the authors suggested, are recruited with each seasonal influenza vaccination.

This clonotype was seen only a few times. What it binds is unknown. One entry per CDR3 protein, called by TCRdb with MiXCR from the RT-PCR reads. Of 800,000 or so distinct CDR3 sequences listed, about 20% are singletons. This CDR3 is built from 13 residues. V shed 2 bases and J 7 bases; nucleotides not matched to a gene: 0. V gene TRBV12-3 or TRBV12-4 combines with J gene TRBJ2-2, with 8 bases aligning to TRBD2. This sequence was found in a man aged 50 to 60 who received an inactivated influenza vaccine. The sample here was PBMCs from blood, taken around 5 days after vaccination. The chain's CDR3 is CASSLRGGGELFF. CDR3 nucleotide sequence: TGTGCCAGCAGTTTACGGGGGGGCGGGGAGCTGTTTTTT.